These 13 T cell receptor beta chains came from one sample sequenced in a study of response to subunit inactivated influenza vaccine. MiXCR, applied by TCRdb to the RT-PCR reads, yields one record per CDR3 protein. Of just over 300,000 distinct CDR3 sequences in the sample, just over 20% were seen once. This specimen consisted of PBMCs from blood, obtained roughly 20 months after vaccination. The receptor set was obtained from a man between 50 and 75 years old who received an inactivated influenza vaccine.

The chain has TRBV7-2 and TRBJ2-3; TRBD1 aligns across 10 bases. The CDR3 is 16 residues long. Trimming cost V 3 bases and J 3 bases; bases outside gene matches: 6. The V gene's germline CDR1 is SGHTA and CDR2 FQGNSA. The CDR3 nucleotides are TGTGCCAGCAGCTTGGCCGGGACAGGGGTTACAGATACGCAGTATTTT. Its protein is CASSLAGTGVTDTQYF.

The V and J genes are TRBV7-8 and TRBJ2-5, with 12 positions matching TRBD2. This CDR3 contains 18 residues. The germline CDR1 and CDR2 sequences are SGHVS and FQNEAQ. After removal of 1 base from V and 5 bases from J, the junction contained 11 bases not matched to a gene. The CDR3 reads CASSLGLLAGGGWETQYF. CDR3 DNA sequence: TGTGCCAGCAGCTTAGGGTTACTAGCGGGAGGCGGATGGGAGACCCAGTACTTC.

This clonotype was seen only a few times. CDR3 residues: CAIHIFDPNEQYF. The DNA for the CDR3 is TGTGCCATACACATTTTTGACCCCAACGAGCAGTACTTC. The chain recombines TRBV2 with TRBJ2-7; D call uncertain. Looked up from germline, CDR1 is SNHLY and CDR2 is FYNNEI. The CDR3 runs to 13 residues. With 10 bases removed from V and 5 bases from J, the gap between germline ends came to 18 bases.

The chain joins TRBV5-1 to TRBJ2-7; D gene unclear. V lost 0 bases, J lost 2 bases, and 9 bases lay in between. The germline CDR1 and CDR2 sequences are SGHRS and YFSETQ. The CDR3 sequence is 14 residues long. The CDR3 loop reads CASSLDPGPYEQYF. CDR3 bases: TGCGCCAGCAGCTTGGATCCCGGTCCCTACGAGCAGTACTTC.

The table lists this clonotype with a few counts. CDR3 residues: CASSLALIGSYNSPLHF. The CDR3 DNA sequence: TGTGCCAGCAGCTTAGCGCTGATTGGCTCCTATAATTCACCCCTCCACTTT. The J gene is TRBJ1-6, the V gene TRBV7-2; D is unclear. Germline CDR1 reads SGHTA; CDR2 reads FQGNSA. The ends were cut back, 0 bases at V and 0 bases at J, with 9 bases in the middle. The CDR3 length is 17 residues.

Many counts were recorded for this clonotype. The chain uses TRBV10-3 and TRBJ1-2; D remains unclear. The germline V gene encodes CDR1 ENHRY and CDR2 SYGVKD. Trimming took off 0 bases at V and 8 bases at J, with 16 bases between the two ends. This CDR3 spans 15 amino acids. The CDR3 DNA follows: TGTGCCATCAGTGAGTCAATATCTGGGGTATACGGCTACACCTTC. It specifies CAISESISGVYGYTF.

This clonotype was counted many times. The chain uses TRBV15 and TRBJ1-5; D not certain. The CDR3 is made up of 15 amino acids. V lost 0 bases and J 6 bases, leaving 12 bases between the germline ends. CDR1 is LNHNV, CDR2 YYDKDF, per germline (reference sequence). The CDR3 DNA is TGTGCCACCAGCAGAGAGCAATTGAGAGGTCAGCCCCAGCATTTT. Translating gives CATSREQLRGQPQHF.

The rearrangement links TRBV7-9 to TRBJ1-5; D might be TRBD1 (5 bases). The V and J ends lost 8 bases and 0 bases respectively, with 20 bases between them. This CDR3 region has 17 residues. Germline CDR1 reads SEHNR; CDR2 reads FQNEAQ (reference sequence). CDR3: CASGSSLWGDSNQPQHF. As DNA, the CDR3 is TGTGCCAGCGGCTCCTCCCTGTGGGGCGATAGCAATCAGCCCCAGCATTTT.

The chain recombines TRBV30 with TRBJ2-3, with D possibly being TRBD1 (5 bases). The CDR3 covers 15 residues. Germline CDR1 is GTSNPN and CDR2 is SVGIG (reference sequence). V gave up 0 bases and J gave up 0 bases, with 10 bases separating them. The CDR3 spells CAWSVLDTSTDTQYF. The CDR3 DNA follows: TGTGCCTGGAGTGTATTGGACACTAGCACAGATACGCAGTATTTT.

The chain links TRBV6-5 to TRBJ1-2; maybe TRBD1 (5 bases). Trimming took off 2 bases at V and 7 bases at J, with 17 bases between the two ends. The CDR3 contains 15 residues. CDR1 is MNHEY, CDR2 SVGAGI, per germline. The CDR3 sequence: CASSYGGPEVSGYTF. Written as DNA, the CDR3 is TGTGCCAGCAGTTACGGGGGACCGGAGGTTTCTGGCTACACCTTC.

The V gene is TRBV2, the J gene TRBJ1-1; D is undetermined. Germline V gene data show CDR1 as SNHLY and CDR2 as FYNNEI. The CDR3 covers 11 residues. Trimming cost V 4 bases and J 11 bases, with 11 bases left between them. The CDR3, as DNA: TGTGCCAGCAGTGCCGGGCACGGGGCTTTCTTT. Residues: CASSAGHGAFF. Variable domain in full (rest from reference TRBV2 and TRBJ1-1): EPEVTQTPSHQVTQMGQEVILRCVPISNHLYFYWYRQILGQKVEFLVSFYNNEISEKSEIFDDQFSVERPDGSNFTLKIRSTKLEDSAMYFCASSAGHGAFFGQGTRLTVV.

The chain recombines TRBV27 with TRBJ1-5, with 11 bases lining up with TRBD1. Germline-derived CDR1 and CDR2 are MNHEY and SMNVEV (reference sequence). The CDR3 contains 16 residues. J gave up 5 bases and V 4 bases, and 7 bases lay outside the gene matches. The CDR3 region is CASSSRTGGIDQPQHF. The CDR3 DNA sequence: TGTGCCAGCAGTTCACGGACAGGGGGCATCGATCAGCCCCAGCATTTT.

This clonotype was observed a few times. The chain employs TRBV4-1 and TRBJ1-6, with TRBD1 identical over 10 bases. V dropped 3 bases and J dropped 9; count of bases not matched to a gene: 8. CDR3 length: 16 amino acids. Germline CDR1 is MGHRA and CDR2 is YSYEKL. CDR3 sequence reads: CASSQGDRGPGSPLHF. DNA for the CDR3: TGCGCCAGCAGCCAGGGAGACAGGGGGCCTGGTTCACCCCTCCACTTT.